The 14 T cell receptor beta chains below were found in one sample sequenced in a study of control samples from healthy donors and cancer patients. Libraries were prepared by immunoSEQ multiplex PCR; TCRdb keeps only in-frame clonotypes and omits some of them. This sample has 100,000 or so clones, with roughly 90% found just once. Sequencing was done on a sample of blood. These receptor sequences come from a man aged 25-40 years in good health.

The chain combines TRBV11-3 with TRBJ2-2; a possible D gene is TRBD2 (7 bases). The V gene's germline CDR1 is SGHNT and CDR2 YENEEA. CDR3 size: 15 residues. Trimming took off 5 bases at V and 7 bases at J, with 17 bases between the two ends. DNA of the CDR3: TGTGCCAGCAGCCCCCTCGGGGGGCGGGTCGGGGAGCTGTTTTTT. Translating gives CASSPLGGRVGELFF.

This clone was detected once. The rearrangement joins TRBV15 to TRBJ2-7, with no clear D. Germline loops: CDR1 LNHNV, CDR2 YYDKDF (reference sequence). The germline V and J ends were trimmed by 4 bases and 1 base, with 11 bases remaining between them. The CDR3 has 14 residues. This CDR3 reads CATSTERGSYEQYF. CDR3 bases: TGTGCCACCAGCACCGAACGAGGATCCTACGAGCAGTACTTC. Looking up the rest from reference TRBV15 and TRBJ2-7 gives the full variable domain: DAMVIQNPRYQVTQFGKPVTLSCSQTLNHNVMYWYQQKSSQAPKLLFHYYDKDFNNEADTPDNFQSRRPNTSFCFLDIRSPGLGDTAMYLCATSTERGSYEQYFGPGTRLTVT.

This chain joins TRBV29-1 and TRBJ2-3; D might be TRBD1 (5 bases). Germline CDR1 is SQVTM and CDR2 is ANQGSEA. This CDR3 is 13 amino acids long. The V end lost 7 bases, the J end lost 6 bases, and 17 bases lay between the germline ends. The CDR3 sequence is CSAAWESGDTQYF. The CDR3 DNA follows: TGCAGCGCCGCTTGGGAATCAGGGGATACGCAGTATTTT.

This chain connects TRBV11-2 to TRBJ1-2; D is possibly TRBD1 (5 bases). The CDR3 totals 14 residues. Trimming cost V 6 bases and J 5 bases, with 16 bases left between them. Per germline, CDR1 SGHAT and CDR2 FQNNGV. CDR3 region: CASSSDPGGYGYTF. The DNA for the CDR3 is TGTGCCAGCAGTTCCGACCCCGGGGGGTATGGCTACACCTTC.

The chain carries TRBV6-2 or TRBV6-3 and TRBJ2-5; D is unresolved. Germline lookup yields CDR1 MNHEY and CDR2 SVGEGT. V lost 5 bases, J lost 5 bases, and 21 bases lay in between. This CDR3 spans 16 amino acids. Here the CDR3 DNA reads TGTGCCAGCAGTCCACGTTCCTCGTACCGGTTTGAGACCCAGTACTTC. Its translation is CASSPRSSYRFETQYF.

The chain uses TRBV11-2 and TRBJ2-7; TRBD1 matches at 7 bases. Trimming removed 7 bases from V and 2 bases from J; junction bases left unmatched: 8. There are 14 residues in the CDR3. Germline lookup yields CDR1 SGHAT and CDR2 FQNNGV. In DNA, the CDR3 is TGTGCCAGCACTCGCAGACAGGGCCCCTACGAGCAGTACTTC. Translation: CASTRRQGPYEQYF.

The chain is built from TRBV5-1 and TRBJ1-1; D is uncertain. Per germline, CDR1 SGHRS and CDR2 YFSETQ. The V gene lost 2 bases and the J gene lost 2 bases, with 7 bases spanning the gap. This CDR3 is built from 13 residues. The CDR3 DNA sequence: TGCGCCAGCAGCTTAGAACCAAACACTGAAGCTTTCTTT. It specifies CASSLEPNTEAFF.

The rearrangement links TRBV29-1 to TRBJ1-1, with D perhaps TRBD1 (5 bases). Germline CDR1 SQVTM, CDR2 ANQGSEA. V gave up 2 bases and J gave up 4 bases, with 11 bases separating them. The CDR3 has 13 residues. The CDR3 protein is CSVERDPSTEAFF. In DNA form, the CDR3 reads TGCAGCGTTGAAAGGGACCCCAGCACTGAAGCTTTCTTT.

The V gene is TRBV7-9, the J gene TRBJ2-7; maybe TRBD2 (6 bases). V was shortened by 5 bases and J by 0 bases, with 17 bases between the two germline ends. Germline V lookup: CDR1 SEHNR, CDR2 FQNEAQ (reference sequence). This CDR3 comprises 16 residues. The DNA of the CDR3 is TGTGCCAGCAGCCAACAACGGGGGACCTACTCCTACGAGCAGTACTTC. Translated: CASSQQRGTYSYEQYF.

The V call is TRBV9, the J call TRBJ2-7; D gene ambiguous. The CDR3 loop spans 17 amino acids. Deletions cut 2 bases from V and 0 bases from J, with 18 bases between. From germline, CDR1 is SGDLS and CDR2 YYNGEE. The CDR3, as DNA: TGTGCCAGCAGCGTCCGAGGTCGGAATCTGAGCTCCTACGAGCAGTACGTC. It specifies CASSVRGRNLSSYEQYV.

This chain's CDR3 is CASRRHLNTEAFF. CDR3 in DNA: TGCGCCAGCCGTCGACACTTGAACACTGAAGCTTTCTTT. The J gene is TRBJ1-1, the V gene TRBV10-1; D uncertain. Germline lookup yields CDR1 WNHNN and CDR2 SYGVQD (reference sequence). This CDR3 spans 13 amino acids. V lost 8 bases, J lost 0 bases, and 10 bases lay in between.

The V gene is TRBV5-6, the J gene TRBJ1-3, with D uncertain. Looked up from germline, CDR1 is SGHDT and CDR2 is YYEEEE. This CDR3 is 15 amino acids long. The V gene lost 4 bases and the J gene lost 8 bases, with 19 bases spanning the gap. CDR3 bases: TGTGCCAGCAGCCTGCTAGGGCAAGCGGATGACACCATATATTTT. This translates into CASSLLGQADDTIYF. The full variable domain, its missing parts supplied by reference TRBV5-6 and TRBJ1-3, is DAGVTQSPTHLIKTRGQQVTLRCSPKSGHDTVSWYQQALGQGPQFIFQYYEEEERQRGNFPDRFSGHQFPNYSSELNVNALLLGDSALYLCASSLLGQADDTIYFGEGSWLTVV.

The V and J genes are TRBV18 and TRBJ1-4, with D possibly TRBD1 on 5 matching bases. The CDR3 sequence is 17 residues long. Per germline, CDR1 KGHSH and CDR2 LQKENI. Trimming took off 2 bases at V and 0 bases at J, with 13 bases between the two ends. CDR3: CASSPAVAGATNEKLFF. Here the CDR3 DNA reads TGTGCCAGCTCACCAGCGGTTGCGGGGGCAACTAATGAAAAACTGTTTTTT.

This rearrangement joins TRBV12-3 or TRBV12-4 to TRBJ1-5; maybe TRBD1 (5 bases). This CDR3 is built from 13 residues. Between the trimmed V and J ends, which lost 3 bases and 7 bases, there was a span of 10 bases. The CDR3 nucleotides are TGTGCCAGCAGTTTGGGGGAAGACCAGCCCCAGCATTTT. It codes for CASSLGEDQPQHF.